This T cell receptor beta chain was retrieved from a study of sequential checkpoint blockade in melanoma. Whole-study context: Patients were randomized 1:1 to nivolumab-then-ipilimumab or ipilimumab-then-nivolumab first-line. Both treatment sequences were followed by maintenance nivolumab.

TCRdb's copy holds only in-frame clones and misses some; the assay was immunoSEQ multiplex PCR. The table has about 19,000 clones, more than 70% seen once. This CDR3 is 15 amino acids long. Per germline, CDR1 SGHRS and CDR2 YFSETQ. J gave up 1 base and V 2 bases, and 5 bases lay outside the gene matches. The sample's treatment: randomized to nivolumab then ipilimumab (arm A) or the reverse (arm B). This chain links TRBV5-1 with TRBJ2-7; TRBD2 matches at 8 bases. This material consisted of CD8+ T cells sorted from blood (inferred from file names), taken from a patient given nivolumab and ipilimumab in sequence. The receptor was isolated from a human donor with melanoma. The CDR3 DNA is TGCGCCAGCAGCTTAGGTGCTAGCGGGTCCTACGAGCAGTACTTC. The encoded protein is CASSLGASGSYEQYF.